The 20 T cell receptor beta chains presented below share a single source sample, sequenced in a study of T-cell memory formation after mild COVID-19. TCRdb re-called the 5' RACE reads with MiXCR, one entry per CDR3 protein. The table records roughly 350,000 distinct CDR3 sequences, approximately 15% of them present only once. The sequenced sample consisted of PBMCs or a T cell subset sorted from them (not recorded which). The receptors were gathered from a man younger than 35 who had mild COVID-19 (a few samples of this study predate the infection). Cell type and time point are not known.

At least ten counts were recorded for this clonotype. The chain uses TRBV7-6 and TRBJ2-5; 13 bases fit TRBD2. J was trimmed by 1 base and V by 3 bases; bases with no gene match: 2. Germline values: CDR1 SGHVS, CDR2 FNYEAQ. This CDR3 spans 16 amino acids. The CDR3 nucleotides are TGTGCCAGCAGCTTGGGACTAGCGGGGCTCCAAGAGACCCAGTACTTC. Its translation: CASSLGLAGLQETQYF. Variable domain in full (rest from reference TRBV7-6 and TRBJ2-5): GAGVSQSPRYKVTKRGQDVALRCDPISGHVSLYWYRQALGQGPEFLTYFNYEAQQDKSGLPNDRFSAERPEGSISTLTIQRTEQRDSAMYRCASSLGLAGLQETQYFGPGTRLLVL.

The chain employs TRBV3-1 and TRBJ1-2; 9 bases are a match to TRBD1. Germline V gene lookup returns CDR1 LGHDT and CDR2 YNNKEL (reference sequence). This CDR3 is built from 15 residues. V was pared by 1 base and J by 4 bases, with 4 bases of the junction left unmatched. Written as DNA, the CDR3 is TGTGCCAGCAGCCAAGGGACAGGGGTACCCTATGGCTACACCTTC. Its protein product is CASSQGTGVPYGYTF. Full variable domain (rest looked up from reference TRBV3-1 and TRBJ1-2): DTAVSQTPKYLVTQMGNDKSIKCEQNLGHDTMYWYKQDSKKFLKIMFSYNNKELIINETVPNRFSPKSPDKAHLNLHINSLELGDSAVYFCASSQGTGVPYGYTFGSGTRLTVV.

This clonotype was counted only a few times. The chain has TRBV20-1 and TRBJ2-7; tentative D call: TRBD1 (5 bases). The length of the CDR3 is 10 residues. Germline-derived CDR1 and CDR2 are DFQATT and SNEGSKA (reference sequence). The CDR3 bases are TGCAGGCCCCAGGGCTACGAGCAGTACTTC. Its protein product is CRPQGYEQYF.

CDR3 region: CASSSGAGTLHF. CDR3 nucleotides: TGTGCCAGCAGCTCGGGGGCCGGCACCCTCCACTTT. The J gene is TRBJ1-6, the V gene TRBV7-9; maybe TRBD1 (6 bases). The germline V gene encodes CDR1 SEHNR and CDR2 FQNEAQ (reference sequence). V lost 4 bases, J lost 14 bases, and 12 bases lay in between. The CDR3 is made up of 12 amino acids.

This clonotype was observed a few times. The chain links TRBV6-5 to TRBJ1-2, with D uncertain. The CDR3 contains 13 residues. In germline, CDR1 is MNHEY, CDR2 SVGAGI. Trimming cost V 0 bases and J 5 bases, with 7 bases left between them. Here the CDR3 reads CASSYSGVYGYTF. As DNA, the CDR3 is TGTGCCAGCAGTTACTCTGGGGTGTATGGCTACACCTTC.

The gene calls are TRBV23-1 and TRBJ2-7, with D possibly matching TRBD1 (5 bases). TRBV23-1 is placed among ORFs of uncertain function. Trimming took off 0 bases at V and 2 bases at J, with 17 bases between the two ends. The CDR3 consists of 17 residues. CDR3 nucleotide sequence: TGCGCCAGCAGTCAATCGTGGGGCCTTACAGAACCCTACGAGCAGTACGTC. This gives the protein CASSQSWGLTEPYEQYV.

This clonotype was seen only a few times. V usage is TRBV2 and J usage is TRBJ2-7, with 9 bases that match TRBD1. V was clipped by 2 bases and J by 3 bases; unmatched bases: 5. Looked up from germline, CDR1 is SNHLY and CDR2 is FYNNEI. The CDR3 extends over 15 amino acids. In DNA, the CDR3 is TGTGCCAGCAGTGAACGGACAGGGGTTTACTACGAGCAGTACTTC. It yields the protein CASSERTGVYYEQYF.

This clonotype has just a few counts. J is TRBJ2-5 and V is TRBV2; TRBD2 matches at 9 bases. CDR3 length: 14 residues. With V trimmed by 6 bases and J by 5 bases, 7 bases remained unmatched. CDR1 and CDR2 from the germline V gene are SNHLY and FYNNEI. CDR3 loop: CASRPSGAGETQYF. As DNA, the CDR3 is TGTGCCAGCAGGCCTAGCGGGGCGGGGGAGACCCAGTACTTC.

This clonotype was seen at least ten times. The rearrangement links TRBV20-1 to TRBJ2-3; D is uncertain. Germline CDR1 and CDR2: DFQATT and SNEGSKA (reference sequence). The CDR3 sequence is 13 residues long. The CDR3, as DNA: TGCAGGGCAAGAAGAAGGGGCACAGATACGCAGTATTTT. This translates into CRARRRGTDTQYF.

This clonotype was detected many times. The V gene is TRBV5-5, the J gene TRBJ2-1, with TRBD2 identical over 9 bases. The CDR3 has 16 residues. The V gene's germline CDR1 is SGHKS and CDR2 YYEKEE (reference sequence). The V gene end was trimmed by 4 bases and the J gene end by 1 base; junction bases not matched to a gene: 6. In nucleotides, the CDR3 is TGTGCCAGCAGCCCCTGGCGGGGGGGTTCCTACAATGAGCAGTTCTTC. This translates into CASSPWRGGSYNEQFF.

The V and J genes are TRBV4-3 and TRBJ2-1; 9 nucleotides agree with TRBD2. Germline V lookup: CDR1 LGHNA, CDR2 YSLEER. With V trimmed by 3 bases and J by 1 base, 4 bases remained unmatched. The CDR3 length is 16 residues. The CDR3 nucleotides read TGCGCCAGCAGCCAGGCTCTAGCGGGGTCCTACAATGAGCAGTTCTTC. This translates into CASSQALAGSYNEQFF.

This clonotype was seen at least ten times. The CDR3 sequence: CASSPRAGGDTQYF. The CDR3 DNA reads TGTGCCAGCAGCCCCCGGGCGGGCGGGGATACGCAGTATTTT. This sequence joins TRBV7-2 and TRBJ2-3; the D gene is possibly TRBD2 (5 bases). The CDR3 spans 14 residues. The V gene lost 5 bases and the J gene lost 6 bases, with 15 bases spanning the gap. From germline, CDR1 is SGHTA and CDR2 FQGNSA.

This clonotype was observed many times. The chain combines TRBV25-1 with TRBJ2-2, with 10 bases aligning to TRBD1. The germline V gene encodes CDR1 MGHDK and CDR2 SYGVNS. This CDR3 contains 14 residues. V was pared by 8 bases and J by 6 bases, with 6 bases of the junction left unmatched. The CDR3 region is CASSGTGDAGELFF. The CDR3 DNA is TGTGCCAGCTCCGGGACAGGGGACGCCGGGGAGCTGTTTTTT.

This chain connects TRBV12-3 or TRBV12-4 to TRBJ2-7; 8 nucleotides agree with TRBD1. The CDR3 length is 15 residues. Losses at the gene ends were 4 bases for V and 2 bases for J; bases not matched to a gene: 7. The CDR3 sequence is CASSSYGTGAYEQYF. The CDR3 nucleotides are TGTGCCAGCAGTTCGTACGGGACAGGAGCCTACGAGCAGTACTTC.

This sequence joins TRBV29-1 and TRBJ2-7; D not certain. The V end was cut by 6 bases, the J end by 0 bases, with 12 bases between. The germline gives CDR1 SQVTM, CDR2 ANQGSEA. The CDR3 spans 13 residues. DNA of the CDR3: TGCAGCGTGTTGTTGCTCAACTCCTACGAGCAGTACTTC. This encodes CSVLLLNSYEQYF.

This clonotype was counted at least ten times. The chain carries TRBV20-1 and TRBJ2-7; 11 bases are shared with TRBD2. Trimming cost V 1 base and J 2 bases; bases outside gene matches: 7. The length of the CDR3 is 16 residues. Germline-derived CDR1 and CDR2 are DFQATT and SNEGSKA (reference sequence). The CDR3 here is CSARGQGLAVAYEQYV. CDR3 nucleotide sequence: TGCAGTGCTAGAGGACAGGGACTAGCGGTGGCCTACGAGCAGTACGTC.

V gene TRBV3-1 combines with J gene TRBJ2-5; 7 positions match TRBD2. Per germline, CDR1 LGHDT and CDR2 YNNKEL (reference sequence). There are 16 residues in the CDR3. The V segment lost 0 bases and the J segment 5 bases; nucleotides outside the gene matches: 9. The DNA for the CDR3 is TGTGCCAGCAGCCAAGAGTCGCGGGGGAGCGAGGAGACCCAGTACTTC. It specifies CASSQESRGSEETQYF.

This clonotype was observed at least ten times. V gene TRBV7-7 combines with J gene TRBJ2-1, with D perhaps matching TRBD2 (5 bases). V gave up 6 bases and J gave up 9 bases, with 12 bases separating them. Germline CDR1 and CDR2: SSHAT and FNYEAQ (reference sequence). The length of the CDR3 is 12 residues. As DNA, the CDR3 is TGTGCCAGCAGTGTGGACGGAGGTGAGCAGTTCTTC. Protein sequence: CASSVDGGEQFF. The complete variable domain, with remaining parts taken from reference TRBV7-7 and TRBJ2-1, reads GAGVSQSPRYKVTKRGQDVTLRCDPISSHATLYWYQQALGQGPEFLTYFNYEAQPDKSGLPSDRFSAERPEGSISTLTIQRTEQRDSAMYRCASSVDGGEQFFGPGTRLTVL.

This clonotype was observed a handful of times. The rearrangement uses TRBV4-1 and TRBJ2-3; D ambiguous. The CDR3 runs 14 residues. Between the trimmed V and J ends, which lost 4 bases and 1 base, there was a span of 9 bases. Germline V CDR1 and CDR2: MGHRA, YSYEKL. The CDR3 coding sequence is TGCGCCAGCAGCCCCCTGTCGCGCACAGATACGCAGTATTTT. Its protein is CASSPLSRTDTQYF.

The table lists this clonotype with a few counts. This sequence joins TRBV6-6 and TRBJ2-5; D gene unclear. Looked up from germline, CDR1 is MNHNY and CDR2 is SVGAGI (reference sequence). With 6 bases removed from V and 0 bases from J, the gap between germline ends came to 11 bases. CDR3 size: 14 residues. This CDR3 is CASRARLYQETQYF. The DNA of the CDR3 is TGTGCCAGCAGAGCCCGGCTCTACCAAGAGACCCAGTACTTC.